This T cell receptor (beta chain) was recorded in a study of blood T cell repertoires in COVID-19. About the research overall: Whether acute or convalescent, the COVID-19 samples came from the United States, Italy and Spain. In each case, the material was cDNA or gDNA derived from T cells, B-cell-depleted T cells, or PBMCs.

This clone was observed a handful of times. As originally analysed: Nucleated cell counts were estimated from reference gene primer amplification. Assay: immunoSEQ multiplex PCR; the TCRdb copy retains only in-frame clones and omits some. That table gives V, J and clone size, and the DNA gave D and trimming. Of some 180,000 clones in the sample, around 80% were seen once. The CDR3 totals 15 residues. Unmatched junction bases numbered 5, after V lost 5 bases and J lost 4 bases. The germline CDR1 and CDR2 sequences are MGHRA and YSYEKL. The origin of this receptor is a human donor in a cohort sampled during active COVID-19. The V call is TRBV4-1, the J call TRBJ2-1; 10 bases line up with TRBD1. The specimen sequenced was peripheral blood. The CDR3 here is CASSVGQGKYNEQFF. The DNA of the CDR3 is TGCGCCAGCAGCGTGGGACAGGGGAAATACAATGAGCAGTTCTTC.